These 18 T cell receptor beta chains originate from one sample sequenced in a study of cytomegalovirus exposure and HLA in healthy donors. Amplification used 60 Vbeta primers and 13 Jbeta primers. Clones were sequenced by immunoSEQ multiplex PCR, and TCRdb holds only the in-frame ones, with some missing. The sample lists approximately 150,000 clones, 77% occurring once. Material: PBMCs. These receptors were collected from a woman in her thirties or forties in good health and CMV-seropositive.

CDR3 sequence reads: CASRGTDRLQSTDTQYF. The CDR3, as DNA: TGCGCCAGCAGAGGGACAGATCGCCTACAAAGCACAGATACGCAGTATTTT. The chain has TRBV10-2 and TRBJ2-3, with TRBD1 matching over 7 bases. The CDR3 runs to 17 residues. Germline V gene sequence: CDR1 WSHSY, CDR2 SAAADI. Unmatched junction bases numbered 12, after V lost 6 bases and J lost 0 bases.

The V call is TRBV7-2, the J call TRBJ2-3, with TRBD2 as a possible D gene (5 bases). This CDR3 has 13 amino acids. The germline gives CDR1 SGHTA, CDR2 FQGNSA. V dropped 8 bases and J dropped 3 bases, with 12 bases sitting between them. CDR3 sequence reads: CASGFGGTDTQYF. In nucleotides, the CDR3 is TGTGCCAGCGGATTCGGAGGAACAGATACGCAGTATTTT.

The chain links TRBV9 to TRBJ2-3, with D hard to call. The CDR3 runs 15 residues. Germline CDR1 reads SGDLS; CDR2 reads YYNGEE. With 1 base removed from V and 3 bases from J, the gap between germline ends came to 12 bases. This chain's CDR3 is CASSVSLLGTDTQYF. The DNA for the CDR3 is TGTGCCAGCAGCGTATCACTTCTAGGAACAGATACGCAGTATTTT.

The CDR3 sequence: CASSLSGQGWNEQYF. CDR3 bases: TGTGCCAGCAGCTTGTCTGGACAGGGGTGGAACGAGCAGTACTTC. J is TRBJ2-7 and V is TRBV7-2; 9 bases are a match to TRBD1. With 3 bases clipped from V and 5 bases from J, the junction kept 8 bases outside the gene matches. The germline V gene has CDR1 SGHTA and CDR2 FQGNSA. The CDR3 covers 15 residues.

V gene TRBV5-1 combines with J gene TRBJ1-1; 10 bases map to TRBD1. V trimming: 3 bases; J trimming: 8 bases; junction bases outside the gene matches: 7. The CDR3 extends over 14 amino acids. CDR1 is SGHRS and CDR2 is YFSETQ in the germline V gene. CDR3 DNA: TGCGCCAGCAGCTGGACAGGGGGAGGTTTGGAAGCTTTCTTT. This gives the protein CASSWTGGGLEAFF.

The rearrangement joins TRBV4-3 to TRBJ1-1, with 7 bases lining up with TRBD1. CDR1 is LGHNA and CDR2 is YSLEER in the germline V gene. The ends lost 4 bases at V and 4 bases at J; junction bases unmatched: 6. The CDR3 covers 14 residues. The CDR3 sequence is CASSPRGGFTEAFF. The DNA for the CDR3 is TGCGCCAGCAGCCCGAGAGGGGGCTTCACTGAAGCTTTCTTT.

The rearrangement links TRBV2 to TRBJ1-6; no clear D. The CDR3 is made up of 12 amino acids. The V gene's germline CDR1 is SNHLY and CDR2 FYNNEI. V lost 4 bases and J lost 8, with 6 bases in between. This chain's CDR3 is CASSGGYSPLHF. The CDR3 bases are TGTGCCAGCAGTGGAGGTTATTCACCCCTCCACTTT. Looking up the rest from reference TRBV2 and TRBJ1-6 gives the full variable domain: EPEVTQTPSHQVTQMGQEVILRCVPISNHLYFYWYRQILGQKVEFLVSFYNNEISEKSEIFDDQFSVERPDGSNFTLKIRSTKLEDSAMYFCASSGGYSPLHFGNGTRLTVT.

This chain joins TRBV7-7 and TRBJ1-6, with D unresolved. This CDR3 is 15 amino acids long. V lost 1 base, J lost 5 bases, and 9 bases lay in between. Germline CDR1 is SSHAT and CDR2 is FNYEAQ (reference sequence). The CDR3 is CASSLDGRNNSPLHF. DNA for the CDR3: TGTGCCAGCAGCTTAGATGGCAGAAATAATTCACCCCTCCACTTT.

This chain connects TRBV5-6 to TRBJ2-3, with D tentatively TRBD2 (6 bases). The CDR3 has 12 residues. V lost 4 bases to trimming and J lost 14 bases, with 17 bases between them. Germline V gene sequence: CDR1 SGHDT, CDR2 YYEEEE. CDR3 nucleotide sequence: TGTGCCAGCAGCCCGGGAGACGATACTACGTATTTT. It codes for CASSPGDDTTYF.

This chain uses TRBV5-6 with TRBJ2-5; 9 bases are shared with TRBD2. V was clipped by 4 bases and J by 1 base; unmatched bases: 2. The germline V gene encodes CDR1 SGHDT and CDR2 YYEEEE. The CDR3 contains 14 residues. The CDR3 nucleotides read TGTGCCAGCAGCCCGACTAGCGGCCAAGAGACCCAGTACTTC. Translated: CASSPTSGQETQYF.

The gene calls are TRBV6-1 and TRBJ1-2; D unresolved. CDR1 is MNHNS and CDR2 is SASEGT in the germline V gene. Trimming shortened V by 2 bases and J by 5 bases, and 6 bases separated the two germline ends. CDR3 length: 12 amino acids. The CDR3 region is CASSEYLYGYTF. CDR3 DNA: TGTGCCAGCAGTGAATATTTATATGGCTACACCTTC.

This chain connects TRBV4-1 to TRBJ1-2; the D gene is possibly TRBD1 (5 bases). The CDR3 extends over 15 amino acids. Trimming pared 0 bases from V and 3 bases from J, leaving 11 bases between. Germline V gene data show CDR1 as MGHRA and CDR2 as YSYEKL. CDR3 nucleotides: TGCGCCAGCAGCCAAGAGACGGGGGGATACTATGGCTACACCTTC. Translating it yields CASSQETGGYYGYTF.

The chain joins TRBV5-8 to TRBJ1-5, with 8 bases lining up with TRBD1. Trimming at V came to 4 bases and at J to 5 bases, leaving 11 bases not matched to a gene. The CDR3 totals 16 residues. Germline assignment: CDR1 SGHTS and CDR2 YDEGEE. In nucleotides, the CDR3 is TGTGCCAGCAGCCCCTACGTCGGACAGGGCCATCAGCCCCAGCATTTT. Encoded protein: CASSPYVGQGHQPQHF.

The chain couples TRBV6-1 to TRBJ2-1, with 8 bases matching TRBD2. The CDR3 length is 15 residues. CDR1 is MNHNS, CDR2 SASEGT, per germline. J lost 5 bases, V lost 3 bases, and 6 bases had no gene match. The DNA of the CDR3 is TGTGCCAGCAGTGATGGTATAGCGGGGAACAATGAGCAGTTCTTC. It translates to CASSDGIAGNNEQFF.

The V and J genes are TRBV9 and TRBJ2-1; TRBD2 aligns across 8 bases. Germline trimming cut 4 bases from V and 3 bases from J; bases unmatched to any gene: 9. The germline V gene encodes CDR1 SGDLS and CDR2 YYNGEE. This CDR3 is 16 amino acids long. CDR3 sequence (DNA): TGTGCCAGCAGCCCACCGGGGGGGGCAGACTACAATGAGCAGTTCTTC. It specifies CASSPPGGADYNEQFF.

The chain links TRBV5-1 to TRBJ1-3; 9 bases are shared with TRBD1. Germline V gene sequence: CDR1 SGHRS, CDR2 YFSETQ. V shed 3 bases and J 7 bases; nucleotides not matched to a gene: 5. The CDR3 is made up of 14 amino acids. CDR3 DNA sequence: TGCGCCAGCAGCTGGGACAGGGCAGGCAACACCATATATTTT. Translation gives CASSWDRAGNTIYF.

The chain employs TRBV5-1 and TRBJ2-2; 11 nucleotides line up with TRBD2. With 4 bases clipped from V and 5 bases from J, the junction kept 10 bases outside the gene matches. This CDR3 region has 17 residues. From germline, CDR1 is SGHRS and CDR2 YFSETQ. CDR3 sequence reads: CASSPGLAELFTGELFF. The CDR3 DNA is TGCGCCAGCAGCCCGGGACTAGCGGAGCTGTTTACCGGGGAGCTGTTTTTT.

The rearrangement links TRBV6-4 to TRBJ1-1; 7 nucleotides line up with TRBD1. Germline V gene data show CDR1 as MRHNA and CDR2 as SNTAGT. V lost 5 bases, J lost 4 bases, and 4 bases stayed unmatched. This CDR3 has 13 amino acids. CDR3 loop: CASSQTGTTEAFF. CDR3 sequence (DNA): TGTGCCAGCAGTCAGACAGGGACCACTGAAGCTTTCTTT.